This T cell receptor beta chain was documented in a study of cytomegalovirus exposure and HLA in healthy donors. Comments on this clone: Its antigen is as yet unknown.

Vbeta (60) and Jbeta (13) primers were used in the PCR. The repertoire was sequenced with immunoSEQ multiplex PCR; TCRdb's copy has only in-frame clones and lacks some. Altogether 87,000 or so clones are present, 55% to 75% being singletons, with the ten largest covering roughly 3.2%. General observations from the study: A later analysis associated 16,951 TCR beta sequences with HLA alleles at a 0.05 false discovery rate. The authors considered a cluster of highly shared sequence variants likely to be a sequencing artifact. The study assumed roughly uniform donor sequencing depth for presence/absence analyses.

From germline, CDR1 is SNHLY and CDR2 FYNNEI. The CDR3 spans 11 residues. The V and J ends lost 4 bases and 2 bases respectively, with 3 bases between them. The sequencing input was PBMCs. The chain couples TRBV2 to TRBJ2-7; the D is unclear. The sequence derives from a man aged 55 to 70 in good health and CMV-seronegative. CDR3 protein: CASSVTYEQYF. The CDR3 DNA reads TGTGCCAGCAGTGTAACCTACGAGCAGTACTTC.